Listed here are 20 T cell receptor beta chains from one sample, sequenced in a study of CD8+ T cells in alopecia areata. The authors extracted RNA and reverse transcribed it into cDNA as the sequencing template. Clones were sequenced by immunoSEQ multiplex PCR, and TCRdb holds only the in-frame ones, with some missing. Of more than 95,000 clones listed, 35% to 40% are singletons. The sequencing input was CD4+ T cells sorted from blood. The receptor source for this set is a human donor with alopecia areata.

The chain uses TRBV12-5 and TRBJ2-5, with 10 bases lining up with TRBD2. The CDR3 spans 15 residues. Germline assignment: CDR1 LGHNT and CDR2 FRNRAP. With 0 bases clipped from V and 2 bases from J, the junction kept 0 bases outside the gene matches. CDR3 region: CASGLVLAGQETQYF. In nucleotides, the CDR3 is TGTGCTAGTGGTTTGGTACTAGCGGGGCAAGAGACCCAGTACTTC.

The chain uses TRBV4-2 and TRBJ1-1, with D unclear. Germline lookup yields CDR1 LGHNA and CDR2 YNFKEQ. V lost 2 bases and J 2 bases, leaving 6 bases between the germline ends. CDR3 length equals 13 residues. The CDR3 loop reads CASSQSGNTEAFF. The CDR3 DNA is TGTGCCAGCAGCCAATCGGGAAACACTGAAGCTTTCTTT.

This clone was detected once. This rearrangement joins TRBV15 to TRBJ2-4; D remains ambiguous. Germline V gene lookup returns CDR1 LNHNV and CDR2 YYDKDF (reference sequence). Trimming removed 5 bases at V and 6 bases at J, with 11 bases between. The CDR3 is 13 residues long. This CDR3 reads CATSVRLRNIQYF. In DNA, the CDR3 is TGTGCCACCAGCGTCAGGTTGCGAAACATTCAGTACTTC.

V gene TRBV29-1 combines with J gene TRBJ2-7, with D possibly being TRBD1 or TRBD2 (5 bases each). Germline V gene lookup returns CDR1 SQVTM and CDR2 ANQGSEA. The V end lost 6 bases, the J end lost 3 bases, and 12 bases lay between the germline ends. The CDR3 has 12 amino acids. CDR3: CSVGRESYEQYF. The CDR3 nucleotides read TGCAGCGTGGGCAGGGAGAGCTACGAGCAGTACTTC.

This clone was found a few times. The chain recombines TRBV2 with TRBJ2-5; 7 nucleotides match TRBD2. The CDR3 covers 14 residues. V lost 7 bases, J lost 2 bases, and 7 bases stayed unmatched. Germline CDR1 is SNHLY and CDR2 is FYNNEI. The CDR3 reads CASISGVGQETQYF. Written as DNA, the CDR3 is TGTGCCAGCATCAGCGGGGTGGGGCAAGAGACCCAGTACTTC. Together with reference TRBV2 and TRBJ2-5, the CDR3 gives the full variable domain: EPEVTQTPSHQVTQMGQEVILRCVPISNHLYFYWYRQILGQKVEFLVSFYNNEISEKSEIFDDQFSVERPDGSNFTLKIRSTKLEDSAMYFCASISGVGQETQYFGPGTRLLVL.

The chain recombines TRBV29-1 with TRBJ2-7; D uncertain. This CDR3 region has 14 residues. V was trimmed by 1 base and J by 4 bases, leaving 14 bases between them. Germline V gene sequence: CDR1 SQVTM, CDR2 ANQGSEA. The CDR3 loop is CSVEGGTWGYEQYF. The CDR3 nucleotides are TGCAGCGTTGAAGGGGGAACCTGGGGATACGAGCAGTACTTC.

The rearrangement uses TRBV21-1 and TRBJ2-5; the D call in the table, TRBD1, was not verified against the DNA. TRBV21-1 is a known pseudogene. The CDR3 has 14 residues. The CDR3 DNA reads TGTGCCAGCAGCCTACAGGCAGACCAAGAGACCCAGTACTTC. This codes for CASSLQADQETQYF.

The chain employs TRBV2 and TRBJ2-3; D is unresolved. There are 16 residues in the CDR3. Trimming removed 0 bases from V and 0 bases from J, with 10 bases in between. Germline V gene data show CDR1 as SNHLY and CDR2 as FYNNEI. The chain's CDR3 is CASSEARATSTDTQYF. The CDR3 coding sequence is TGTGCCAGCAGTGAAGCAAGGGCCACTAGCACAGATACGCAGTATTTT.

V is TRBV13 and J is TRBJ2-3, with 7 bases fitting TRBD2. With 4 bases clipped from V and 4 bases from J, the junction kept 11 bases outside the gene matches. CDR1 PRHDT and CDR2 FYEKMQ come from the germline V gene (reference sequence). The CDR3 contains 16 residues. The CDR3 DNA follows: TGTGCCAGCAGCTCTCTGGGCGGGAGAGGGGCAGATACGCAGTATTTT. This codes for CASSSLGGRGADTQYF.

This clone has more than one count but fewer than ten. The chain carries TRBV5-1 and TRBJ2-7; no clear D. V gave up 4 bases and J gave up 0 bases, with 5 bases separating them. Germline V CDR1 and CDR2: SGHRS, YFSETQ. The CDR3 is 12 residues long. The CDR3 is CASSADSYEQYF. The DNA of the CDR3 is TGCGCCAGCAGCGCAGACTCCTACGAGCAGTACTTC.

This clone was recorded a few times. This chain joins TRBV9 and TRBJ2-7, with D possibly matching TRBD1 (5 bases). The V gene's germline CDR1 is SGDLS and CDR2 YYNGEE. V was clipped by 2 bases and J by 4 bases, with 10 bases between them. There are 13 residues in the CDR3. The CDR3 region has the DNA TGTGCCAGCAGCGTGGAAACAGGATACGAGCAGTACTTC. Protein product: CASSVETGYEQYF.

The V and J genes are TRBV9 and TRBJ2-3; unclear D gene. Looked up from germline, CDR1 is SGDLS and CDR2 is YYNGEE. There are 15 residues in the CDR3. V lost 3 bases and J 0 bases, leaving 11 bases between the germline ends. The CDR3 nucleotides are TGTGCCAGCAGCGGTCAGCCCTCTAGCACAGATACGCAGTATTTT. It encodes CASSGQPSSTDTQYF. Full variable domain (rest looked up from reference TRBV9 and TRBJ2-3): DSGVTQTPKHLITATGQRVTLRCSPRSGDLSVYWYQQSLDQGLQFLIQYYNGEERAKGNILERFSAQQFPDLHSELNLSSLELGDSALYFCASSGQPSSTDTQYFGPGTRLTVL.

This clone was counted only a few times. The chain is built from TRBV29-1 and TRBJ2-3; the match to TRBD2 covers 10 bases. From germline, CDR1 is SQVTM and CDR2 ANQGSEA. The CDR3 spans 13 residues. Germline trimming cut 8 bases from V and 2 bases from J; bases unmatched to any gene: 4. The CDR3 nucleotides read TGCAGCAAGACTAGCGGGCACACAGATACGCAGTATTTT. Translated: CSKTSGHTDTQYF.

This rearrangement joins TRBV2 to TRBJ2-3; 8 bases match TRBD2. Germline V gene data show CDR1 as SNHLY and CDR2 as FYNNEI. V lost 3 bases to trimming and J lost 5 bases; unmatched junction nucleotides: 7. CDR3 size: 15 residues. CDR3 loop: CASSETGGPGDTQYF. The CDR3 bases are TGTGCCAGCAGTGAGACGGGAGGGCCCGGAGATACGCAGTATTTT.

The sample holds a few counts of this clone. The J gene is TRBJ2-1, the V gene TRBV7-9, with D tentatively TRBD1 (6 bases). With 5 bases removed from V and 7 bases from J, the gap between germline ends came to 9 bases. CDR1 and CDR2 (germline): SEHNR, FQNEAQ (reference sequence). CDR3 size: 12 residues. The CDR3 DNA is TGTGCCAGCAGCCGGGACATTAATGAGCAGTTCTTC. Its protein is CASSRDINEQFF.

This clone occurred a few times. CDR3 residues: CASRPSGTYEQYF. CDR3 bases: TGTGCCAGCCGCCCTAGCGGCACCTACGAGCAGTACTTC. This rearrangement joins TRBV28 to TRBJ2-7; TRBD2 aligns across 7 bases. From germline, CDR1 is MDHEN and CDR2 SYDVKM. This CDR3 comprises 13 residues. The junction had 6 bases not matched to a gene; V was cut back by 8 bases and J by 2 bases.

V is TRBV30 and J is TRBJ1-5; D uncertain. Trimming stripped 1 base from V and 5 bases from J, with 9 bases between. CDR3 size: 13 residues. CDR1 and CDR2 (germline): GTSNPN, SVGIG (reference sequence). The CDR3 DNA sequence: TGTGCCTGGAGTGGGCAGGACTATCAGCCCCAGCATTTT. Translated, it gives CAWSGQDYQPQHF.

The chain is built from TRBV7-2 and TRBJ2-5, with 8 bases matching TRBD2. CDR1 SGHTA and CDR2 FQGNSA come from the germline V gene. With V trimmed by 5 bases and J by 5 bases, 10 bases remained unmatched. The CDR3 extends over 15 amino acids. The CDR3 DNA reads as TGTGCCAGCAGCCCCTCCAGCGGGAGACGGGAGACCCAGTACTTC. Translating it yields CASSPSSGRRETQYF.

The genes are TRBV5-1 and TRBJ2-3; 9 bases are a match to TRBD1. This CDR3 has 15 residues. Germline V gene data show CDR1 as SGHRS and CDR2 as YFSETQ. Trimming removed 1 base from V and 5 bases from J; junction bases left unmatched: 5. The CDR3 spells CASSLRDRALDTQYF. The CDR3 DNA follows: TGCGCCAGCAGCTTGAGGGACAGGGCGTTAGATACGCAGTATTTT.

The chain recombines TRBV7-9 with TRBJ2-1, with 13 bases aligning to TRBD2. Looked up from germline, CDR1 is SEHNR and CDR2 is FQNEAQ (reference sequence). This CDR3 has 13 amino acids. The J segment lost 14 bases and the V segment lost 5 bases, leaving 6 bases of the junction unmatched. For the CDR3, the DNA is TGTGCCAGCAGCCTAGGACTAGCGGGAGATAAGTTCTTC. Translated, it gives CASSLGLAGDKFF. Full variable domain (outside the CDR3, taken from reference TRBV7-9 and TRBJ2-1): DTGVSQNPRHKITKRGQNVTFRCDPISEHNRLYWYRQTLGQGPEFLTYFQNEAQLEKSRLLSDRFSAERPKGSFSTLEIQRTEQGDSAMYLCASSLGLAGDKFFGPGTRLTVL.